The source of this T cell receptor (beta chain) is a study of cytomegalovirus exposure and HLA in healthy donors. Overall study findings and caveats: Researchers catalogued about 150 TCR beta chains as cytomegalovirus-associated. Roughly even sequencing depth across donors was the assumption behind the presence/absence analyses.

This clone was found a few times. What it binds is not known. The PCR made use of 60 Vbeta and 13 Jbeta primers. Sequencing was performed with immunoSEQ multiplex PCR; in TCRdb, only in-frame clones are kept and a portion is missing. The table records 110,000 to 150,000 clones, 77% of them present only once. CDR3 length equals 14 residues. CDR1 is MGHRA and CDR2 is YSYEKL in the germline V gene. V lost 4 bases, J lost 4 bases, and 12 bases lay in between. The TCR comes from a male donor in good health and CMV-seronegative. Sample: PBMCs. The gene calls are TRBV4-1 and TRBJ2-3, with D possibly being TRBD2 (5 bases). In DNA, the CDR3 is TGCGCCAGCAGCCCTTGGGAGTCCGCAGATACGCAGTATTTT. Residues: CASSPWESADTQYF.